Listed below are T cell receptor beta chains from one sample, sequenced in a study of blood T cell repertoires in COVID-19. Sequenced by immunoSEQ multiplex PCR; TCRdb stores in-frame clones only, minus some. The table lists over 120,000 clones, about nine tenths of them singletons. Sequences were obtained from peripheral blood. The source is a human donor in a cohort sampled during active COVID-19. CDR3s include the opening cysteine and the closing phenylalanine or tryptophan. The D gene is left open where the match is weak. Expanded clones are given a class, and other clones once, few, many or no size at all.

V: TRBV20-1; D: .; J: TRBJ1-5; size: .; DNA: TGCAGTGCTAGTGGCGGCTTATATAGCAATCAGCCCCAGCATTTT; CDR3: CSASGGLYSNQPQHF
V: TRBV18; D: .; J: TRBJ1-5; size: few; DNA: TGTGCCAGCTCACCAACAACAGGGCCGAATCAGCCCCAGCATTTT; CDR3: CASSPTTGPNQPQHF
V: TRBV6-6; D: .; J: TRBJ1-1; size: .; DNA: TGTGCCAGCAGTTACCTCAGGGGACGGAACACTGAAGCTTTCTTT; CDR3: CASSYLRGRNTEAFF
V: TRBV6-5; D: .; J: TRBJ1-2; size: few; DNA: TGTGCCAGCAGACAAGACAGGACTAACTATGGCTACACCTTC; CDR3: CASRQDRTNYGYTF
V: TRBV5-1; D: .; J: TRBJ2-2; size: .; DNA: TGCGCCAGCAGCTTGTTACGGAAGAACACCGGGGAGTTGTTTTTT; CDR3: CASSLLRKNTGELFF
V: TRBV2; D: TRBD1; J: TRBJ1-2; size: .; DNA: TGTGCCAGCAGAGGCCAAGGACAGGGGTCCTATGGCTACACCTTC; CDR3: CASRGQGQGSYGYTF
V: TRBV16; D: .; J: TRBJ1-1; size: .; DNA: TGTGCCAGCAGCCAATCGGCAGGGGTACGCACTGAAGCTTTCTTT; CDR3: CASSQSAGVRTEAFF
V: TRBV11-2; D: .; J: TRBJ2-7; size: once; DNA: TGTGCCAGCAGCCAGGATCGGGGGAGACGCTACGAGCAGTACTTC; CDR3: CASSQDRGRRYEQYF
V: TRBV5-1; D: .; J: TRBJ1-6; size: .; DNA: TGCGCCAGCAGCTTGGATTCCGGGGGGCGAAATTCACCCCTCCACTTT; CDR3: CASSLDSGGRNSPLHF
V: TRBV24-1; D: TRBD1; J: TRBJ2-3; size: .; DNA: TGTGCCACCAGTGAAGCCACAGGGGGCGGGTTGGATACGCAGTATTTT; CDR3: CATSEATGGGLDTQYF
V: TRBV2; D: TRBD1; J: TRBJ2-7; size: .; DNA: TGTGCCAGCAAGGGAGGTCTGAGGACAGGGGGCGAGCAGTACTTC; CDR3: CASKGGLRTGGEQYF
V: TRBV5-1; D: .; J: TRBJ2-5; size: .; DNA: TGCGCCAGCAGCTTGGCAGGGTGGGGAACGGAGACCCAGTACTTC; CDR3: CASSLAGWGTETQYF
V: TRBV5-8; D: .; J: TRBJ1-2; size: .; DNA: TGTGCCAGCAGCCTCGGCAGGGGATATAACTATGGCTACACCTTC; CDR3: CASSLGRGYNYGYTF
V: TRBV6-4; D: .; J: TRBJ2-1; size: once; DNA: TGTGCCAGCAGTTTTCAACCTAGTGGGTCCGGTGGCAATGAGCAGTTCTTC; CDR3: CASSFQPSGSGGNEQFF
V: TRBV7-8; D: .; J: TRBJ1-5; size: .; DNA: TGTGCCAGCAGCTTAGCGCAGGGGTTCGGTCAGCCCCAGCATTTT; CDR3: CASSLAQGFGQPQHF
V: TRBV4-1; D: .; J: TRBJ1-6; size: .; DNA: TGCGCCAGCAGCCAAGATCGTGGAACCCAGGGGTCACCCCTCCACTTT; CDR3: CASSQDRGTQGSPLHF
V: TRBV28; D: .; J: TRBJ2-2; size: .; DNA: TGTGCCAGCAGTTCCGCGCGGGCTAGCCACCTGGGCGGGGAGCTGTTTTTT; CDR3: CASSSARASHLGGELFF
V: TRBV12-5; D: TRBD1; J: TRBJ1-5; size: .; DNA: TGTGCTAGTGGTCCTCCGCGACAGGGGAAGACTCAGCCCCAGCATTTT; CDR3: CASGPPRQGKTQPQHF
V: TRBV4-1; D: .; J: TRBJ1-1; size: .; DNA: TGCGCCAGCAGCCAAGGACAGTTTCTGAACACTGAAGCTTTCTTT; CDR3: CASSQGQFLNTEAFF
V: TRBV28; D: .; J: TRBJ2-7; size: .; DNA: TGTGCCAGCAGTTTGCCCAGGTACTCCTACGAGCAGTACTTC; CDR3: CASSLPRYSYEQYF
V: TRBV2; D: .; J: TRBJ2-1; size: .; DNA: TGTGCCAGCAGGGATCTCGGGGAGCAGTTCTTC; CDR3: CASRDLGEQFF